The entry that follows covers one T cell receptor beta chain sequence. Its antigen remains unknown. This sample was taken from a study of cytomegalovirus exposure and HLA in healthy donors. Study outcomes and limitations: Three chains linked to CMV were shown in vitro to be specific for CMV antigens.

With 60 Vbeta and 13 Jbeta primers, the PCR was carried out. Generated by immunoSEQ multiplex PCR, the TCRdb table keeps only in-frame clones and is missing some. The sample carries roughly 60,000 clones, roughly 84% recorded once. Germline CDR1 and CDR2: SGHRS and YFSETQ. The CDR3 length is 15 residues. V dropped 1 base and J dropped 3 bases, with 10 bases sitting between them. The sequence was collected from a man younger than 45 in good health and CMV-seronegative. The chain has TRBV5-1 and TRBJ2-2, with D perhaps TRBD1 (6 bases). The sample was PBMCs. Written as DNA, the CDR3 is TGCGCCAGCAGCTTGTGGGGGCCGGACACCGGGGAGCTGTTTTTT. It yields the protein CASSLWGPDTGELFF. Full variable domain (outside the CDR3, taken from reference TRBV5-1 and TRBJ2-2): KAGVTQTPRYLIKTRGQQVTLSCSPISGHRSVSWYQQTPGQGLQFLFEYFSETQRNKGNFPGRFSGRQFSNSRSEMNVSTLELGDSALYLCASSLWGPDTGELFFGEGSRLTVL.